These 5 T cell receptor beta chains originate from one sample sequenced in a study of neurological immune-mediated disorders. TCRdb independently ran MiXCR on the 5' RACE reads; one entry per CDR3 protein. The table records over 55,000 distinct CDR3 sequences, 9.7% of them present only once. As to time point: longitudinal time-point 2. Sequencing input: PBMCs. Receptors originate from a young man in good health.

This clonotype was counted ten times or more. J is TRBJ2-4 and V is TRBV11-2; 9 bases agree with TRBD1. The CDR3 length is 15 residues. From germline, CDR1 is SGHAT and CDR2 FQNNGV. V was pared by 5 bases and J by 6 bases, with 8 bases of the junction left unmatched. The CDR3: CASSRPGTGRNIQYF. The CDR3 DNA reads as TGTGCCAGCAGCCGACCAGGGACAGGGAGAAACATTCAGTACTTC.

This clonotype came up many times. V and J are TRBV29-1 and TRBJ2-1, with TRBD1 matching 8 bases. Per germline, CDR1 SQVTM and CDR2 ANQGSEA. Unmatched junction bases numbered 8, after V lost 4 bases and J lost 0 bases. The CDR3 consists of 16 residues. The CDR3 is CSVGTGKRSSYNEQFF. As DNA, the CDR3 is TGCAGCGTTGGGACAGGGAAGCGGAGCTCCTACAATGAGCAGTTCTTC.

At least ten counts were recorded for this clonotype. The chain combines TRBV5-6 with TRBJ1-1; D gene unclear. This CDR3 has 13 residues. Germline V gene sequence: CDR1 SGHDT, CDR2 YYEEEE. V was shortened by 4 bases and J by 4 bases, with 11 bases between the two germline ends. The CDR3 sequence is CASSGRWATEAFF. DNA for the CDR3: TGTGCCAGCAGCGGGCGGTGGGCCACTGAAGCTTTCTTT.

This clonotype was picked up many times. The rearrangement joins TRBV7-2 to TRBJ2-3; 11 nucleotides agree with TRBD2. Germline CDR1 SGHTA, CDR2 FQGNSA. Germline trimming cut 2 bases from V and 6 bases from J; bases unmatched to any gene: 4. This CDR3 has 15 amino acids. CDR3 region: CASSLTSGSGDTQYF. The CDR3 nucleotides are TGTGCCAGCAGCTTAACTAGCGGGAGCGGGGATACGCAGTATTTT.

This clonotype was detected ten times or more. The chain combines TRBV20-1 with TRBJ2-7; tentative D call: TRBD1 (6 bases). The V gene's germline CDR1 is DFQATT and CDR2 SNEGSKA (reference sequence). V was pared by 8 bases and J by 4 bases, with 12 bases between. The CDR3 extends over 11 amino acids. The CDR3 nucleotides are TGCAGTACGGGACAAGAGTACGAGCAGTACTTC. The encoded protein is CSTGQEYEQYF.